One sample yielded the 23 T cell receptor beta chains listed below, sequenced in a study of cytomegalovirus exposure and HLA in healthy donors. Here immunoSEQ multiplex PCR was the method, and the copy in TCRdb shows in-frame clones only, minus some. The repertoire has 200,000 to 250,000 clones, around 80% of them found once; the top ten carry roughly 13%. Sequencing input: PBMCs. The receptors were sampled from a woman younger than 45 in good health and CMV-seropositive.

This clone is a singleton in its sample. The chain uses TRBV5-4 and TRBJ2-7; 7 bases agree with TRBD2. Germline CDR1 SGHNT, CDR2 YYREEE (reference sequence). There are 18 residues in the CDR3. The V and J ends lost 4 bases and 5 bases, in that order; junction bases with no gene match: 21. The DNA of the CDR3 is TGTGCCAGCAGCAGCCGGAGAGTGCGGGCGGGAGTGTCCCACGAGCAGTACTTC. It encodes CASSSRRVRAGVSHEQYF. The complete variable domain, with remaining parts taken from reference TRBV5-4 and TRBJ2-7, reads ETGVTQSPTHLIKTRGQQVTLRCSSQSGHNTVSWYQQALGQGPQFIFQYYREEENGRGNFPPRFSGLQFPNYSSELNVNALELDDSALYLCASSSRRVRAGVSHEQYFGPGTRLTVT.

The chain is built from TRBV5-6 and TRBJ2-3; D gene ambiguous. Germline CDR1 and CDR2: SGHDT and YYEEEE. This CDR3 is built from 16 residues. V shed 5 bases and J shed 2 bases, with 18 bases lying between them. Here the CDR3 reads CASRTDRLKPTDTQYF. The DNA for the CDR3 is TGTGCCAGCAGAACTGACCGACTGAAACCCACAGATACGCAGTATTTT.

Remarks on this clone: A junction end diverges from the germline sequence, so it may reflect a read error. The chain links TRBV11-3 to TRBJ2-2; D may match TRBD1 or TRBD2 (5 bases each). CDR3 length: 11 residues. Germline V gene sequence: CDR1 SGHNT, CDR2 YENEEA. CDR3 sequence (DNA): TGTGCCAGCAGTAGTACTGGGGGGCTGTTTTTT. Translated, it gives CASSSTGGLFF.

The V gene is TRBV30, the J gene TRBJ2-5; no firm D call. V lost 4 bases and J lost 5, with 20 bases in between. In germline, CDR1 is GTSNPN, CDR2 SVGIG (reference sequence). This CDR3 region has 15 residues. The CDR3 nucleotides are TGTGCCTGGAACTTTCGACCGCCGTTAAATGAGACCCAGTACTTC. Translated, it gives CAWNFRPPLNETQYF. Variable domain in full (rest from reference TRBV30 and TRBJ2-5): SQTIHQWPATLVQPVGSPLSLECTVEGTSNPNLYWYRQAAGRGLQLLFYSVGIGQISSEVPQNLSASRPQDRQFILSSKKLLLSDSGFYLCAWNFRPPLNETQYFGPGTRLLVL.

This clone was counted many times. This sequence joins TRBV4-1 and TRBJ2-7; perhaps TRBD1 as D (6 bases). The CDR3 spans 16 residues. V was cut by 1 base and J by 6 bases, with 19 bases left in between. Germline CDR1 is MGHRA and CDR2 is YSYEKL. CDR3 sequence: CASSQGLLQGPGEQYF. The CDR3 DNA reads TGCGCCAGCAGCCAAGGTCTTCTACAGGGCCCCGGCGAGCAGTACTTC.

This chain uses TRBV9 with TRBJ2-3; 8 bases agree with TRBD1. The junction had 15 bases not matched to a gene; V was cut back by 7 bases and J by 11 bases. The germline CDR1 and CDR2 sequences are SGDLS and YYNGEE. The CDR3 is 14 residues long. The CDR3 DNA sequence: TGTGCCAGCGCGTGGGGGACAGGCCAGGATGGGCAGTATTTT. Amino acids: CASAWGTGQDGQYF. Filled out from reference TRBV9 and TRBJ2-3, the complete variable domain reads DSGVTQTPKHLITATGQRVTLRCSPRSGDLSVYWYQQSLDQGLQFLIQYYNGEERAKGNILERFSAQQFPDLHSELNLSSLELGDSALYFCASAWGTGQDGQYFGPGTRLTVL.

This clone was recorded once. The chain employs TRBV5-1 and TRBJ2-5; D is uncertain. Trimming took 0 bases from V and 5 from J, leaving 5 bases between them. Per the germline V gene, CDR1 is SGHRS and CDR2 is YFSETQ. The length of the CDR3 is 12 residues. Here the CDR3 reads CASSLGQETQYF. CDR3 nucleotide sequence: TGCGCCAGCAGCTTGGGTCAGGAGACCCAGTACTTC.

V is TRBV5-6 and J is TRBJ1-3; D ambiguous. V lost 0 bases and J 0 bases, leaving 4 bases between the germline ends. In germline, CDR1 is SGHDT, CDR2 YYEEEE. This CDR3 spans 14 amino acids. The DNA of the CDR3 is TGTGCCAGCAGCTTGGTTAGCTCTGGAAACACCATATATTTT. This codes for CASSLVSSGNTIYF.

This chain connects TRBV11-2 to TRBJ2-1, with 8 positions matching TRBD2. Germline values: CDR1 SGHAT, CDR2 FQNNGV. V lost 1 base, J lost 3 bases, and 5 bases stayed unmatched. The CDR3 runs to 16 residues. In nucleotides, the CDR3 is TGTGCCAGCAGCTTAGCCTTAGCGGGAAACTACAATGAGCAGTTCTTC. It codes for CASSLALAGNYNEQFF.

About this clone: The identical CDR3 is also encoded by other nucleotide sequences in the sample. The V and J genes are TRBV11-3 and TRBJ1-1; D gene unclear. The germline V gene encodes CDR1 SGHNT and CDR2 YENEEA. Trimming stripped 1 base from V and 8 bases from J, with 11 bases between. This CDR3 contains 13 residues. The DNA of the CDR3 is TGTGCCAGCAGCTTAGGATACGGAACCGAAGCTTTCTTT. Translating gives CASSLGYGTEAFF. The entire variable domain, with the rest obtained from reference TRBV11-3 and TRBJ1-1, is as follows: EAGVVQSPRYKIIEKKQPVAFWCNPISGHNTLYWYLQNLGQGPELLIRYENEEAVDDSQLPKDRFSAERLKGVDSTLKIQPAELGDSAVYLCASSLGYGTEAFFGQGTRLTVV.

This chain connects TRBV9 to TRBJ1-1; TRBD1 agrees at 10 bases. CDR1 is SGDLS and CDR2 is YYNGEE in the germline V gene. The CDR3 loop spans 16 amino acids. Trimming took 0 bases from V and 6 from J; bases not matched to a gene: 8. The CDR3 nucleotides read TGTGCCAGCAGCGTAGTTGAGACAGGGGGCGGCTCTGAAGCTTTCTTT. This translates into CASSVVETGGGSEAFF.

The table lists this clone with a few counts. This sequence joins TRBV5-6 and TRBJ2-5; D might be TRBD1 (5 bases). The CDR3 spans 16 residues. The germline V and J ends were trimmed by 0 bases and 0 bases, with 12 bases remaining between them. CDR1 is SGHDT and CDR2 is YYEEEE in the germline V gene. The CDR3 DNA sequence: TGTGCCAGCAGCTTGGGACAGCTAAACTACCAAGAGACCCAGTACTTC. It specifies CASSLGQLNYQETQYF.

This sequence joins TRBV2 and TRBJ2-2; 11 nucleotides line up with TRBD2. The CDR3 loop spans 17 amino acids. Germline V gene lookup returns CDR1 SNHLY and CDR2 FYNNEI. J was trimmed by 4 bases and V by 8 bases; bases with no gene match: 12. CDR3 DNA: TGTGCCAGCCGGTCCGTATCGGGGACTAGCGGCACCGGGGAGCTGTTTTTT. This gives the protein CASRSVSGTSGTGELFF.

A note on this clone: Other DNA sequences within the sample encode an identical CDR3. V is TRBV5-1 and J is TRBJ1-1; tentatively, D is TRBD1 (5 bases). This CDR3 contains 15 residues. From germline, CDR1 is SGHRS and CDR2 YFSETQ. With 0 bases removed from V and 0 bases from J, the gap between germline ends came to 9 bases. This chain's CDR3 is CASSLGDGMNTEAFF. As DNA, the CDR3 is TGCGCCAGCAGCTTGGGGGACGGAATGAACACTGAAGCTTTCTTT.

The chain uses TRBV6-5 and TRBJ2-7, with 8 nucleotides matching TRBD1. Germline-derived CDR1 and CDR2 are MNHEY and SVGAGI. The V gene end was trimmed by 5 bases and the J gene end by 6 bases; junction bases not matched to a gene: 3. The CDR3 has 12 amino acids. The CDR3 coding sequence is TGTGCCAGCAGTGGACAGGGAATCGAGCAGTACTTC. This gives the protein CASSGQGIEQYF.

The chain is built from TRBV2 and TRBJ2-1, with 8 bases matching TRBD2. The CDR3 length is 16 residues. The germline V gene encodes CDR1 SNHLY and CDR2 FYNNEI. V dropped 2 bases and J dropped 3; count of bases not matched to a gene: 6. CDR3 bases: TGTGCCAGCAGTGAAATTAGCGGGAACCTCTACAATGAGCAGTTCTTC. This gives the protein CASSEISGNLYNEQFF. The variable domain in full, completed from reference TRBV2 and TRBJ2-1, reads EPEVTQTPSHQVTQMGQEVILRCVPISNHLYFYWYRQILGQKVEFLVSFYNNEISEKSEIFDDQFSVERPDGSNFTLKIRSTKLEDSAMYFCASSEISGNLYNEQFFGPGTRLTVL.

The CDR3 nucleotides read TGTGCCTGGGGGCGCGGTGGGGACAATGAGCAGTTCTTC. Translating gives CAWGRGGDNEQFF. V and J are TRBV30 and TRBJ2-1, with D unclear. This CDR3 is 13 amino acids long. Per germline, CDR1 GTSNPN and CDR2 SVGIG (reference sequence). Trimming took off 5 bases at V and 5 bases at J, with 13 bases between the two ends.

This clone appeared a few times. The chain carries TRBV18 and TRBJ2-2, with D perhaps matching TRBD1 (6 bases). With 5 bases removed from V and 0 bases from J, the gap between germline ends came to 10 bases. The CDR3 totals 15 residues. Per germline, CDR1 KGHSH and CDR2 LQKENI. This CDR3 reads CASSDGTPNTGELFF. The CDR3 nucleotides read TGTGCCAGCTCAGACGGGACACCGAACACCGGGGAGCTGTTTTTT.

The genes are TRBV2 and TRBJ2-2, with D maybe TRBD1 (6 bases). The V gene's germline CDR1 is SNHLY and CDR2 FYNNEI. The CDR3 length is 13 residues. V shed 6 bases and J shed 9 bases, with 14 bases lying between them. The CDR3: CASREIQGRELFF. CDR3 nucleotides: TGTGCCAGCAGAGAAATACAGGGTAGGGAGCTGTTTTTT.

This clone was seen more than once but under ten times. The CDR3 bases are TGTGCCAGCACCGGGACTGGCTACGAGCAGTACTTC. Translated, it gives CASTGTGYEQYF. This rearrangement joins TRBV27 to TRBJ2-7; the D gene is possibly TRBD2 (6 bases). Germline CDR1 MNHEY, CDR2 SMNVEV (reference sequence). V shed 7 bases and J shed 3 bases, with 10 bases lying between them. This CDR3 is built from 12 residues.

The rearrangement links TRBV30 to TRBJ2-5; the D gene is possibly TRBD2 (5 bases). CDR3 size: 12 residues. Trimming shortened V by 3 bases and J by 5 bases, and 10 bases separated the two germline ends. CDR1 and CDR2 from the germline V gene are GTSNPN and SVGIG (reference sequence). The CDR3 region has the DNA TGTGCCTGGAGGAGGGTGCCGGAGACCCAGTACTTC. Translated: CAWRRVPETQYF.

The rearrangement joins TRBV2 to TRBJ2-7; D remains unclear. The ends were cut back, 3 bases at V and 2 bases at J, with 2 bases in the middle. The CDR3 is made up of 11 amino acids. CDR1 is SNHLY, CDR2 FYNNEI, per germline. The CDR3 sequence: CASSDTYEQYF. In DNA form, the CDR3 reads TGTGCCAGCAGTGACACCTACGAGCAGTACTTC.

Details on this clone: This sample also contains other DNA sequences that code for the same CDR3. The J gene is TRBJ2-7, the V gene TRBV27; no clear D gene. Between the trimmed V and J ends, which lost 0 bases and 0 bases, there was a span of 6 bases. This CDR3 has 14 amino acids. CDR1 MNHEY and CDR2 SMNVEV come from the germline V gene (reference sequence). The CDR3 spells CASSLSVSSYEQYF. In DNA, the CDR3 is TGTGCCAGCAGTTTATCGGTAAGCTCCTACGAGCAGTACTTC.